Presented here are 30 T cell receptor beta chains from one specimen sequenced in a study of long-term antiretroviral therapy in people with HIV. The assay, immunoSEQ v3.0, was run at survey level. The protocol was immunoSEQ multiplex PCR, while the TCRdb copy is restricted to in-frame clones and leaves out a portion. This table has 20,000 to 25,000 clones, 80% to 95% appearing once. The starting material was unsorted PBMCs, obtained 4.4 years after starting antiretroviral therapy. These receptors came from a woman between 45 and 65 years old with HIV.

This clone was seen a single time. The V call is TRBV6-5, the J call TRBJ2-7; either TRBD1 or TRBD2 may fit D (5 bases each). The CDR3 spans 15 residues. V was shortened by 5 bases and J by 0 bases, with 14 bases between the two germline ends. Per the germline V gene, CDR1 is MNHEY and CDR2 is SVGAGI. DNA for the CDR3: TGTGCCAGCAGTATGGGGACGGTAAGCTCCTACGAGCAGTACTTC. Protein sequence: CASSMGTVSSYEQYF.

V and J are TRBV5-6 and TRBJ1-4; 11 bases agree with TRBD1. The CDR3 loop spans 17 amino acids. Germline CDR1 is SGHDT and CDR2 is YYEEEE. Trimming at V came to 3 bases and at J to 7 bases, leaving 11 bases not matched to a gene. CDR3 sequence (DNA): TGTGCCAGCAGCTCCGATTTACGGACAGGGGGCGGTGAAAAACTGTTTTTT. Its protein product is CASSSDLRTGGGEKLFF.

This chain uses TRBV19 with TRBJ1-1; TRBD1 aligns across 7 bases. The V gene end was trimmed by 6 bases and the J gene end by 1 base; junction bases not matched to a gene: 5. There are 14 residues in the CDR3. CDR1 is LNHDA and CDR2 is SQIVND in the germline V gene (reference sequence). Here the CDR3 DNA reads TGTGCCAGTAGCCCCAGGGGGGGGAACACTGAAGCTTTCTTT. It encodes CASSPRGGNTEAFF.

This clone has just one count. This chain joins TRBV19 and TRBJ2-2; 12 nucleotides align to TRBD1. This CDR3 spans 16 amino acids. Per germline, CDR1 LNHDA and CDR2 SQIVND (reference sequence). With 3 bases clipped from V and 7 bases from J, the junction kept 6 bases outside the gene matches. The CDR3 spells CASSMWDRGPGGELFF. DNA of the CDR3: TGTGCCAGTAGTATGTGGGACAGGGGGCCCGGCGGGGAGCTGTTTTTT.

The rearrangement links TRBV27 to TRBJ2-2, with 8 bases fitting TRBD1. CDR1 is MNHEY and CDR2 is SMNVEV in the germline V gene (reference sequence). Trimming at V came to 5 bases and at J to 3 bases, leaving 14 bases not matched to a gene. The CDR3 has 18 residues. The CDR3 region is CASSGIPGGHGYTGELFF. In DNA, the CDR3 is TGTGCCAGCAGTGGTATTCCAGGGGGCCACGGATACACCGGGGAGCTGTTTTTT.

This clone was found once. The chain couples TRBV4-3 to TRBJ2-5; 7 nucleotides match TRBD1. CDR1 LGHNA and CDR2 YSLEER come from the germline V gene. The CDR3 is made up of 17 amino acids. Trimming removed 0 bases from V and 8 bases from J; junction bases left unmatched: 15. This CDR3 reads CASSQDRGRQGGDTQYF. CDR3 nucleotide sequence: TGCGCCAGCAGCCAAGATAGGGGGCGGCAGGGCGGCGATACCCAGTACTTC.

V gene TRBV30 combines with J gene TRBJ1-1; D is possibly TRBD1 (5 bases). Between the trimmed V and J ends, which lost 2 bases and 1 base, there was a span of 8 bases. Per the germline V gene, CDR1 is GTSNPN and CDR2 is SVGIG (reference sequence). The CDR3 spans 13 residues. The CDR3: CAWSSRGNTEAFF. CDR3 in DNA: TGTGCCTGGAGTTCAAGGGGGAACACTGAAGCTTTCTTT.

The V and J genes are TRBV7-3 and TRBJ2-7, with 8 positions matching TRBD2. This CDR3 is built from 14 residues. Germline V gene data show CDR1 as SGHTA and CDR2 as FQGTGA. V shed 5 bases, J shed 2 bases, and the junction held 5 bases outside the gene matches. The CDR3 reads CASSGGGSTYEQYF. As DNA, the CDR3 is TGTGCCAGCAGCGGCGGGGGGTCTACCTACGAGCAGTACTTC.

This chain joins TRBV18 and TRBJ2-7, with TRBD1 matching 10 bases. Trimming took 3 bases from V and 2 from J; bases not matched to a gene: 1. The CDR3 covers 14 residues. Germline CDR1 and CDR2: KGHSH and LQKENI. CDR3 sequence (DNA): TGTGCCAGCTCACCCGGACAGGGGGCCTACGAGCAGTACTTC. Translating it yields CASSPGQGAYEQYF.

The rearrangement uses TRBV9 and TRBJ2-7; D possibly corresponds to TRBD1 (5 bases). The CDR3 contains 14 residues. Trimming took off 0 bases at V and 4 bases at J, with 11 bases between the two ends. Germline V gene sequence: CDR1 SGDLS, CDR2 YYNGEE. For the CDR3, the DNA is TGTGCCAGCAGCGTAGGTAGCAGGGCGTACGAGCAGTACTTC. Residues: CASSVGSRAYEQYF.

The sample holds one count of this clone. V and J are TRBV27 and TRBJ1-4; D gene ambiguous. Germline-derived CDR1 and CDR2 are MNHEY and SMNVEV (reference sequence). V lost 4 bases, J lost 8 bases, and 5 bases lay in between. This CDR3 has 11 residues. This CDR3 is CASSYGEKLFF. The CDR3 DNA sequence: TGTGCCAGCAGTTACGGGGAAAAACTGTTTTTT.

This chain's CDR3 is CASSEARVRRYEQYF. In DNA form, the CDR3 reads TGTGCCAGCAGTGAAGCGCGGGTCCGTCGTTACGAGCAGTACTTC. The chain uses TRBV2 and TRBJ2-7; TRBD2 is a possible D gene (5 bases). Germline V gene data show CDR1 as SNHLY and CDR2 as FYNNEI. The CDR3 consists of 15 residues. The V end was cut by 0 bases, the J end by 4 bases, with 13 bases between.

The V gene is TRBV2, the J gene TRBJ1-1; 7 bases fit TRBD1. CDR1 is SNHLY, CDR2 FYNNEI, per germline. Unmatched junction bases numbered 9, after V lost 8 bases and J lost 3 bases. The CDR3 runs 14 residues. The CDR3 DNA reads TGTGCCAGCTGCAAGGGGGCGCCGGACACTGAAGCTTTCTTT. Its protein product is CASCKGAPDTEAFF.

The V gene is TRBV6-5, the J gene TRBJ1-2; D uncertain. The CDR3 is made up of 14 amino acids. Trimming removed 0 bases from V and 6 bases from J, with 11 bases in between. The germline CDR1 and CDR2 sequences are MNHEY and SVGAGI. CDR3 residues: CASSYSRGQDGYTF. The CDR3 bases are TGTGCCAGCAGTTACTCGCGAGGGCAGGATGGCTACACCTTC.

With regard to this clone: The sample holds other DNA sequences that translate to the same CDR3. This sequence joins TRBV18 and TRBJ1-1; D unclear. The germline V gene has CDR1 KGHSH and CDR2 LQKENI. Trimming removed 0 bases at V and 1 base at J, with 3 bases between. This CDR3 has 13 amino acids. The CDR3 DNA sequence: TGTGCCAGCTCACCACCGGAGAACACTGAAGCTTTCTTT. It encodes CASSPPENTEAFF. Using reference TRBV18 and TRBJ1-1 for the parts outside the CDR3, the full variable domain is NAGVMQNPRHLVRRRGQEARLRCSPMKGHSHVYWYRQLPEEGLKFMVYLQKENIIDESGMPKERFSAEFPKEGPSILRIQQVVRGDSAAYFCASSPPENTEAFFGQGTRLTVV.

This clone appeared a single time. The rearrangement links TRBV6-6 to TRBJ2-7; tentatively, D is TRBD1 (5 bases). Per the germline V gene, CDR1 is MNHNY and CDR2 is SVGAGI (reference sequence). The CDR3 is 16 residues long. Trimming took off 2 bases at V and 2 bases at J, with 16 bases between the two ends. The CDR3 DNA is TGTGCCAGCAGTTACCCCGCCGGCAGGGCAACCTACGAGCAGTACTTC. This translates into CASSYPAGRATYEQYF.

This rearrangement joins TRBV9 to TRBJ2-2; weak D call: TRBD2 (6 bases). Trimming shortened V by 2 bases and J by 4 bases, and 12 bases separated the two germline ends. CDR3 length: 15 residues. The germline V gene encodes CDR1 SGDLS and CDR2 YYNGEE. The CDR3 DNA reads as TGTGCCAGCAGCGTTGTGGGGGGAGGCACCGGGGAGCTGTTTTTT. Translating gives CASSVVGGGTGELFF.

This sequence joins TRBV27 and TRBJ1-2; TRBD1 is a possible D gene (6 bases). This CDR3 is built from 13 residues. Deletions cut 5 bases from V and 5 bases from J, with 12 bases between. Germline assignment: CDR1 MNHEY and CDR2 SMNVEV (reference sequence). The CDR3 sequence: CASSPDRGYGYTF. The CDR3 DNA reads TGTGCCAGCAGTCCGGACAGAGGATATGGCTACACCTTC.

The chain is built from TRBV10-3 and TRBJ2-4; the match to TRBD2 covers 7 bases. Germline CDR1 and CDR2: ENHRY and SYGVKD. The V segment lost 2 bases and the J segment 7 bases; nucleotides outside the gene matches: 5. The length of the CDR3 is 14 residues. The CDR3 DNA sequence: TGTGCCATCAGTGAGGACGGGGGGACGAACATTCAGTACTTC. Translated, it gives CAISEDGGTNIQYF.

The chain uses TRBV6-5 and TRBJ2-3; 7 nucleotides line up with TRBD2. Losses at the gene ends were 8 bases for V and 6 bases for J; bases not matched to a gene: 8. CDR1 is MNHEY, CDR2 SVGAGI, per germline. The CDR3 totals 13 residues. DNA for the CDR3: TGTGCCAGCGAAGCGGGGAGAGGGGATACGCAGTATTTT. The encoded protein is CASEAGRGDTQYF.

This clone was seen a single time. CDR3 bases: TGTGCCAGCAGTTTATACTTTGGGACGGATAATGGCTACACCTTC. Amino acids: CASSLYFGTDNGYTF. The genes are TRBV6-6 and TRBJ1-2; D is possibly TRBD1 (5 bases). The CDR3 consists of 15 residues. Deletions cut 4 bases from V and 6 bases from J, with 18 bases between. Germline loops: CDR1 MNHNY, CDR2 SVGAGI (reference sequence).

Regarding this clone: At the DNA level, this CDR3 is encoded by other sequences in the same sample as well. The chain uses TRBV29-1 and TRBJ2-1; 7 positions match TRBD2. CDR1 SQVTM and CDR2 ANQGSEA come from the germline V gene. V was pared by 6 bases and J by 6 bases, with 14 bases of the junction left unmatched. The CDR3 consists of 15 residues. The CDR3 coding sequence is TGCAGCGTGGATTTGACTAGCCAGATCTCCAATGAGCAGTTCTTC. It specifies CSVDLTSQISNEQFF.

The chain couples TRBV4-3 to TRBJ1-1, with a weak D call TRBD1 (5 bases). V lost 5 bases, J lost 3 bases, and 16 bases lay in between. This CDR3 is built from 15 residues. Per germline, CDR1 LGHNA and CDR2 YSLEER. CDR3 DNA: TGCGCCAGCAGCGCGAATAGGGGCACGGACACTGAAGCTTTCTTT. Protein product: CASSANRGTDTEAFF.

The chain joins TRBV4-1 to TRBJ1-1, with 7 bases lining up with TRBD1. The CDR3 covers 15 residues. Germline V lookup: CDR1 MGHRA, CDR2 YSYEKL. Germline trimming cut 1 base from V and 4 bases from J; bases unmatched to any gene: 6. The CDR3 loop reads CASSQVRGQGTEAFF. The CDR3 DNA reads as TGCGCCAGCAGCCAAGTAAGGGGGCAGGGCACTGAAGCTTTCTTT.

In its sample, this clone was seen once. J is TRBJ1-5 and V is TRBV7-2, with D tentatively TRBD1 (6 bases). In germline, CDR1 is SGHTA, CDR2 FQGNSA. CDR3 length: 15 amino acids. The ends were cut back, 4 bases at V and 0 bases at J, with 10 bases in the middle. CDR3 amino acids: CASSSGTYSNQPQHF. The CDR3 DNA sequence: TGTGCCAGCAGCTCAGGGACATATAGCAATCAGCCCCAGCATTTT.

The chain uses TRBV7-9 and TRBJ1-6; D may be TRBD1 (6 bases). Trimming stripped 1 base from V and 10 bases from J, with 23 bases between. The CDR3 has 18 amino acids. The germline CDR1 and CDR2 sequences are SEHNR and FQNEAQ (reference sequence). The CDR3 reads CASSLDLGQMVPYSPLHF. DNA of the CDR3: TGTGCCAGCAGCTTAGATCTAGGACAGATGGTTCCGTACTCACCCCTCCACTTT.

CDR3 residues: CAWRMGQVYGYTF. The CDR3 DNA sequence: TGTGCCTGGAGAATGGGACAGGTCTATGGCTACACCTTC. The V gene is TRBV30, the J gene TRBJ1-2, with TRBD1 identical over 8 bases. V shed 3 bases and J 4 bases; nucleotides not matched to a gene: 4. Germline loops: CDR1 GTSNPN, CDR2 SVGIG (reference sequence). The CDR3 totals 13 residues.

The chain carries TRBV7-9 and TRBJ2-7; D is perhaps TRBD1 (6 bases). The germline V gene has CDR1 SEHNR and CDR2 FQNEAQ (reference sequence). V was shortened by 5 bases and J by 0 bases, with 11 bases between the two germline ends. The CDR3 is 14 amino acids. The CDR3 DNA follows: TGTGCCAGCAGCACGGACAGAGACTCCTACGAGCAGTACTTC. This encodes CASSTDRDSYEQYF.

The sample holds a few counts of this clone. For the CDR3, the DNA is TGTGCCAGCAGCGCGGACAGGGGTAGCAATCAGCCCCAGCATTTT. It is translated as CASSADRGSNQPQHF. The chain combines TRBV7-2 with TRBJ1-5, with TRBD1 identical over 9 bases. The V segment lost 5 bases and the J segment 0 bases; nucleotides outside the gene matches: 2. The CDR3 length is 15 residues. Germline-derived CDR1 and CDR2 are SGHTA and FQGNSA.

This clone has a single count. J is TRBJ1-1 and V is TRBV11-2; 7 nucleotides align to TRBD1. V was clipped by 5 bases and J by 6 bases; unmatched bases: 6. The CDR3 spans 13 residues. CDR1 is SGHAT, CDR2 FQNNGV, per germline. CDR3 sequence: CASSTSGGAEAFF. The CDR3 DNA sequence: TGTGCCAGCAGCACCTCAGGGGGGGCTGAAGCTTTCTTT.